The clone carrying this TCR beta chain has more than one count but fewer than ten. A J-beta primer mix and a sample-barcoded 5' primer were used in a second PCR of about 7 to 12 cycles. TCRdb re-called the 5' RACE reads through MiXCR, storing one row per CDR3 protein. The sample has approximately 800,000 distinct CDR3 sequences; approximately 25% are singletons. These data come from a study of blood T cells in healthy people across ages. Germline V gene lookup returns CDR1 SGHTA and CDR2 FQGNSA. V shed 5 bases and J shed 0 bases, with 11 bases lying between them. The CDR3 loop spans 15 amino acids. Extraction of total RNA produced a minimum of 5.5 micrograms from each sample. The sample was also reused in another study, on T cells of mothers and their children. That source reports: Maternal samples each gave over 8 million TCR beta CDR3 reads, and child samples several million each. Versus unrelated pairs, overlap was slightly higher in related mother-child pairs, without reaching significance.

This TCR came from a boy younger than 18 in good health. The V and J genes are TRBV7-2 and TRBJ2-1, with D possibly being TRBD2 (6 bases). The sequencing input was blood. CDR3 protein: CASSGAGGSYNEQFF. The CDR3 DNA reads TGTGCCAGCAGCGGGGCCGGGGGCTCCTACAATGAGCAGTTCTTC.